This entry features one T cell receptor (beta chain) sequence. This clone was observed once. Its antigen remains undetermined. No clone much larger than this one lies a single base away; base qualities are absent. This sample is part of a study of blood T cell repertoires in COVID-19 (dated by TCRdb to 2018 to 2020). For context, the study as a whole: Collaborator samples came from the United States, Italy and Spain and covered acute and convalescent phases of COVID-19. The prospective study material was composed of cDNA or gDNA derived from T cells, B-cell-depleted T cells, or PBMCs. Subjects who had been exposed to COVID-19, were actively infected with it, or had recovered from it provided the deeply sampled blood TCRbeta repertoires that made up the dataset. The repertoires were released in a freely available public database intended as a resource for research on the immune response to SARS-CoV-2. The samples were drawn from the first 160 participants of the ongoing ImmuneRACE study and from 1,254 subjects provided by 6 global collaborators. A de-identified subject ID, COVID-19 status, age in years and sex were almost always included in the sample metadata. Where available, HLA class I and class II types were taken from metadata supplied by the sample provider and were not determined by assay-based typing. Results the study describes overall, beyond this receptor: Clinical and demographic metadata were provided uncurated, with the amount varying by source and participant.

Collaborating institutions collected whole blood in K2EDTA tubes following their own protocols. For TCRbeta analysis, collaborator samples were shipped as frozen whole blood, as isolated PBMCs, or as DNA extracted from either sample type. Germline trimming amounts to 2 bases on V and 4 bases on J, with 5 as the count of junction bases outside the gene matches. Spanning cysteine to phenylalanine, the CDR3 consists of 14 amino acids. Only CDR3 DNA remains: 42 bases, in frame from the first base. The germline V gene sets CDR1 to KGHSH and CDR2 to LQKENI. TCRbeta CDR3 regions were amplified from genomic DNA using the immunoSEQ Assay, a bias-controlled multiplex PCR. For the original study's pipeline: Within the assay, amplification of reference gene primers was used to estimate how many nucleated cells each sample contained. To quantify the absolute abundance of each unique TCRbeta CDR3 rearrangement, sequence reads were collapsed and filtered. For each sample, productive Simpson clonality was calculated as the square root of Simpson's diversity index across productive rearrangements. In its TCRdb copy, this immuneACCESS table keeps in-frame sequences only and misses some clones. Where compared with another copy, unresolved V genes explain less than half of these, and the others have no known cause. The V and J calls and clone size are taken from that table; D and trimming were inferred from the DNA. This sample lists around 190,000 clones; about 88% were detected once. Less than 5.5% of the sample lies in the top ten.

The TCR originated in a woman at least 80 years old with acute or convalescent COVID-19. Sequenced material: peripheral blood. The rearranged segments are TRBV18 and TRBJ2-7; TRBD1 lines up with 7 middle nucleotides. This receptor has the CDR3 CASSPGTEGYEQYF. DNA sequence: TGTGCCAGCTCACCAGGGACAGAGGGATACGAGCAGTACTTC.